This T cell receptor beta chain emerged from a study of blood T cell repertoires in COVID-19. Study context: Samples of COVID-19 (acute and convalescent) were obtained from the United States, Italy and Spain. T cells, B-cell-depleted T cells, or PBMCs provided the cDNA or gDNA that served as material.

V was pared by 4 bases and J by 10 bases, with 4 bases of the junction left unmatched. Germline CDR1 reads SGHAT; CDR2 reads FQDESV (reference sequence). CDR3 size: 12 residues. Data came from immunoSEQ multiplex PCR; TCRdb stores just in-frame clones and leaves some out. The sample lists approximately 350,000 clones, 86% occurring once. While infection was still active, Seattle patients were enrolled and then followed longitudinally. The chain has TRBV11-1 and TRBJ2-3, with 8 bases fitting TRBD2. Specimen: peripheral blood. This TCR was sampled from a woman in her sixties or seventies with COVID-19, enrolled during active disease. The CDR3 nucleotides are TGTGCCAGCAGCTCCCGCGGGGGGCCGCAGTATTTT. Amino acid sequence: CASSSRGGPQYF.